The 30 T cell receptor beta chains below all came from one sample that was sequenced in a study of vaccination effects on CD4 cells after COVID-19. No antigen has been assigned to these receptors. The assay was immunoSEQ multiplex PCR, and TCRdb's table has in-frame clones only and misses some. This sample has about 41,000 clones; roughly 76% occur once, and the top ten carry approximately 25%. After expansion with viral peptide pools in the ViraFEST assay, antigen-specific CD4+ T cells were sequenced. Upon completion of around eleven days in culture, CD4+ T cells were isolated. Vaccine recipients lacked prior SARS-CoV-2 infection and had negative nucleocapsid antibodies. The sample in question was CD4+ T cells from PBMCs cultured with HCoV-OC43 spike peptides, obtained before COVID-19 vaccination. The sample's subset: HCoV-OC43 spike overlapping peptide pool stimulation. The source of these receptors is a human donor who received a COVID-19 vaccine.

In this sample, this clone turned up a few times. V and J are TRBV19 and TRBJ1-5; perhaps TRBD1 as D (5 bases). Trimming stripped 3 bases from V and 2 bases from J, with 17 bases between. The germline V gene encodes CDR1 LNHDA and CDR2 SQIVND (reference sequence). The CDR3 runs to 17 residues. The CDR3 sequence: CASSIEGRAWGNQPQHF. For the CDR3, the DNA is TGTGCCAGTAGTATCGAAGGCAGGGCATGGGGCAATCAGCCCCAGCATTTT.

This chain joins TRBV12-3 or TRBV12-4 and TRBJ2-7; 9 bases are shared with TRBD2. J gave up 4 bases and V 8 bases, and 6 bases lay outside the gene matches. The CDR3 loop spans 13 amino acids. CDR3 loop: CASGPTSGYEQYF. The CDR3 DNA is TGTGCCAGCGGACCGACTAGCGGTTACGAGCAGTACTTC.

This clone was seen more than once but under ten times. The rearrangement links TRBV15 to TRBJ1-6; D call uncertain. Germline V gives CDR1 LNHNV, CDR2 YYDKDF (reference sequence). V was trimmed by 1 base and J by 5 bases, leaving 9 bases between them. This CDR3 contains 15 residues. The CDR3 region is CATSRVTTDNSPLHF. The CDR3 bases are TGTGCCACCAGCAGAGTTACTACTGATAATTCACCCCTCCACTTT.

The CDR3, as DNA: TGCGCCAGCAGCCAAGATTATGCCGGGGGGGCCCAAAACATTCAGTACTTC. It is translated as CASSQDYAGGAQNIQYF. The chain uses TRBV4-1 and TRBJ2-4; 8 bases are a match to TRBD2. The CDR3 covers 17 residues. The V gene's germline CDR1 is MGHRA and CDR2 YSYEKL. V dropped 0 bases and J dropped 5; count of bases not matched to a gene: 9.

The CDR3 protein is CASSQIVETQYF. The CDR3 region has the DNA TGTGCCAGCAGCCAAATCGTGGAGACCCAGTACTTC. The J gene is TRBJ2-5, the V gene TRBV3-1 (or the pseudogene TRBV3-2); no clear D. Germline lookup yields CDR1 LGHDT and CDR2 YNNKEL (reference sequence). There are 12 residues in the CDR3. Trimming removed 2 bases at V and 5 bases at J, with 6 bases between.

CDR3 DNA sequence: TGTGCCAGCTCACTTAGCGGACCTGTCTACAATGAGCAGTTCTTC. Protein sequence: CASSLSGPVYNEQFF. The chain has TRBV18 and TRBJ2-1, with a weak D call TRBD2 (6 bases). Germline V gene data show CDR1 as KGHSH and CDR2 as LQKENI. The CDR3 totals 15 residues. V lost 4 bases to trimming and J lost 3 bases, with 13 bases between them.

The table lists this clone with a count of one. DNA for the CDR3: TGTGCCAGCAGCTTATCTAGCGGGGGGCCTTTCTCTGGGGCCAACGTCCTGACTTTC. Translation: CASSLSSGGPFSGANVLTF. The V gene is TRBV7-2, the J gene TRBJ2-6; 11 nucleotides match TRBD2. The CDR3 is 19 residues long. Trimming cost V 2 bases and J 0 bases; bases outside gene matches: 6. Germline CDR1 is SGHTA and CDR2 is FQGNSA.

The chain has TRBV5-1 and TRBJ2-3; 9 bases line up with TRBD1. The germline V gene has CDR1 SGHRS and CDR2 YFSETQ. V trimming: 0 bases; J trimming: 0 bases; junction bases outside the gene matches: 2. This CDR3 is built from 16 residues. The CDR3 reads CASSLGGQGSTDTQYF. The CDR3, as DNA: TGCGCCAGCAGCTTGGGGGGACAGGGCAGCACAGATACGCAGTATTTT.

This clone came up a few times. The chain carries TRBV7-9 and TRBJ2-1, with D perhaps matching TRBD2 (6 bases). The CDR3 spans 15 residues. CDR1 is SEHNR, CDR2 FQNEAQ, per germline (reference sequence). Deletions cut 4 bases from V and 4 bases from J, with 14 bases between. The CDR3: CASSSTLSGYNEQFF. The CDR3 DNA is TGTGCCAGCAGCTCGACCCTTAGCGGTTACAATGAGCAGTTCTTC.

V usage is TRBV5-1 and J usage is TRBJ2-5; no definite D call. Per the germline V gene, CDR1 is SGHRS and CDR2 is YFSETQ. The CDR3 length is 13 residues. V lost 2 bases and J 5 bases, leaving 10 bases between the germline ends. CDR3 in DNA: TGCGCCAGCAGCTTACTCGGTGAGGAGACCCAGTACTTC. It specifies CASSLLGEETQYF.

This chain links TRBV27 with TRBJ2-3, with D possibly being TRBD1 (6 bases). In germline, CDR1 is MNHEY, CDR2 SMNVEV (reference sequence). This CDR3 is built from 14 residues. The V and J ends lost 5 bases and 2 bases respectively, with 11 bases between them. Here the CDR3 DNA reads TGTGCCAGCAGTCAGGACAGCTTCACAGATACGCAGTATTTT. This sequence encodes CASSQDSFTDTQYF.

This clone was counted only a few times. Its ends do not fully match the called genes, so a read error is possible. The V and J genes are TRBV7-7 and TRBJ2-3; D may be TRBD1 or TRBD2 (6 bases each). CDR1 is SSHAT, CDR2 FNYEAQ, per germline (reference sequence). The CDR3 extends over 15 amino acids. The CDR3 region has the DNA TGTGCTAGCAGCCCCGGGGGCCGGTCCACAGATACGCAGTATTTT. Its protein is CASSPGGRSTDTQYF.

The rearrangement joins TRBV28 to TRBJ1-3; 12 bases match TRBD1. Trimming removed 6 bases from V and 0 bases from J; junction bases left unmatched: 12. Germline V gene lookup returns CDR1 MDHEN and CDR2 SYDVKM. The CDR3 has 19 amino acids. CDR3 loop: CASSEGTGGRLFSGNTIYF. Here the CDR3 DNA reads TGTGCCAGCAGCGAGGGGACAGGGGGCCGGTTGTTCTCTGGAAACACCATATATTTT. The full variable domain, in which reference TRBV28 and TRBJ1-3 provide the parts outside the CDR3, is DVKVTQSSRYLVKRTGEKVFLECVQDMDHENMFWYRQDPGLGLRLIYFSYDVKMKEKGDIPEGYSVSREKKERFSLILESASTNQTSMYLCASSEGTGGRLFSGNTIYFGEGSWLTVV.

CDR3 sequence reads: CASSEGSSSPLHF. The CDR3 DNA is TGCGCCAGCAGCGAGGGATCGAGTTCACCCCTCCACTTT. The V and J genes are TRBV5-1 and TRBJ1-6; D ambiguous. V was pared by 4 bases and J by 9 bases, with 11 bases between. Germline CDR1 SGHRS, CDR2 YFSETQ. The CDR3 consists of 13 residues.

In its sample, this clone was seen a few times. The chain recombines TRBV18 with TRBJ1-5; D remains ambiguous. CDR1 and CDR2 from the germline V gene are KGHSH and LQKENI. The CDR3 covers 14 residues. Trimming took off 3 bases at V and 2 bases at J, with 8 bases between the two ends. The CDR3 region is CASSPGGGNQPQHF. The CDR3 nucleotides read TGTGCCAGCTCACCCGGCGGGGGCAATCAGCCCCAGCATTTT.

A few counts support this clone. The CDR3 nucleotides read TGTGCCAGCAGTCCTACTGCGGACAGGGGAAGTGGCTACACCTTC. Amino acid sequence: CASSPTADRGSGYTF. The V and J genes are TRBV7-6 and TRBJ1-2; 9 bases map to TRBD1. J was trimmed by 7 bases and V by 6 bases; bases with no gene match: 12. The CDR3 runs 15 residues. Germline V lookup: CDR1 SGHVS, CDR2 FNYEAQ. Complete variable domain (other parts from reference TRBV7-6 and TRBJ1-2): GAGVSQSPRYKVTKRGQDVALRCDPISGHVSLYWYRQALGQGPEFLTYFNYEAQQDKSGLPNDRFSAERPEGSISTLTIQRTEQRDSAMYRCASSPTADRGSGYTFGSGTRLTVV.

The genes are TRBV5-4 and TRBJ2-1; TRBD2 aligns across 12 bases. J was trimmed by 0 bases and V by 0 bases; bases with no gene match: 7. Germline V lookup: CDR1 SGHNT, CDR2 YYREEE (reference sequence). The CDR3 is made up of 19 amino acids. DNA for the CDR3: TGTGCCAGCAGCTTGGGGGCTAGCGGGGGGGTTCGCTCCTACAATGAGCAGTTCTTC. Translated: CASSLGASGGVRSYNEQFF.

A word on this clone: Compared with germline, one end of the junction differs, possibly owing to a read error. This chain links TRBV5-4 with TRBJ2-3; TRBD2 is a possible D gene (5 bases). Germline V gene data show CDR1 as SGHNT and CDR2 as YYREEE (reference sequence). The CDR3 sequence is 14 residues long. The CDR3 protein is CASSLVASRDTQYF. In DNA form, the CDR3 reads TGTGCCAGCAGCTTGGTGGCTAGCAGAGATACGCAGTATTTT.

The rearrangement links TRBV5-1 to TRBJ1-1, with D possibly matching TRBD1 (6 bases). Trimming removed 1 base at V and 5 bases at J, with 12 bases between. CDR1 and CDR2 from the germline V gene are SGHRS and YFSETQ. The CDR3 is 14 amino acids. This CDR3 is CASSLQGWETEAFF. In nucleotides, the CDR3 is TGCGCCAGCAGCTTGCAGGGGTGGGAAACTGAAGCTTTCTTT.

The rearrangement joins TRBV30 to TRBJ2-1; 8 positions match TRBD2. V was clipped by 2 bases and J by 7 bases; unmatched bases: 1. CDR3 length equals 12 residues. Looked up from germline, CDR1 is GTSNPN and CDR2 is SVGIG (reference sequence). The CDR3 region is CAWSPGGNEQFF. The CDR3 DNA follows: TGTGCCTGGAGTCCGGGGGGGAATGAGCAGTTCTTC.

Here the CDR3 DNA reads TGCAGCGTGAGGGGGCTGATCTATGGCTACACCTTC. Amino acids: CSVRGLIYGYTF. The gene calls are TRBV29-1 and TRBJ1-2; 7 bases are a match to TRBD1. CDR3 length equals 12 residues. The germline V gene encodes CDR1 SQVTM and CDR2 ANQGSEA. The ends lost 6 bases at V and 4 bases at J; junction bases unmatched: 5.

This clone was found a few times. The rearrangement joins TRBV27 to TRBJ2-1; 12 bases fit TRBD2. The CDR3 loop spans 17 amino acids. Germline CDR1 is MNHEY and CDR2 is SMNVEV (reference sequence). V gave up 2 bases and J gave up 7 bases; unmatched junction bases: 9. CDR3 protein: CASSLPRTSGDVNEQFF. CDR3 nucleotide sequence: TGTGCCAGCAGTTTACCTAGGACTAGCGGGGATGTTAATGAGCAGTTCTTC.

V gene TRBV10-3 combines with J gene TRBJ1-4, with 7 positions matching TRBD1. The CDR3 loop spans 14 amino acids. The V gene's germline CDR1 is ENHRY and CDR2 SYGVKD. V gave up 6 bases and J gave up 3 bases; unmatched junction bases: 4. The CDR3 is CAIRAGTANEKLFF. CDR3 sequence (DNA): TGTGCCATCAGAGCAGGGACAGCTAATGAAAAACTGTTTTTT.

This rearrangement joins TRBV5-1 to TRBJ1-1, with TRBD1 matching 9 bases. Losses at the gene ends were 2 bases for V and 2 bases for J; bases not matched to a gene: 10. Germline CDR1 is SGHRS and CDR2 is YFSETQ. This CDR3 has 17 residues. The CDR3 protein is CASSFSGTGSINTEAFF. For the CDR3, the DNA is TGCGCCAGCAGCTTCTCCGGGACAGGGTCGATAAACACTGAAGCTTTCTTT.

This chain links TRBV11-2 with TRBJ1-1; perhaps TRBD1 as D (5 bases). The V gene's germline CDR1 is SGHAT and CDR2 FQNNGV. The CDR3 runs to 13 residues. Trimming removed 1 base from V and 11 bases from J, with 14 bases in between. CDR3 amino acids: CASSLVLSGLAFF. The DNA for the CDR3 is TGTGCCAGCAGCTTAGTTCTTTCAGGGCTCGCTTTCTTT.

This sequence joins TRBV10-3 and TRBJ1-2, with TRBD1 matching over 10 bases. CDR1 is ENHRY and CDR2 is SYGVKD in the germline V gene. The CDR3 spans 16 residues. The ends lost 10 bases at V and 0 bases at J; junction bases unmatched: 11. The CDR3: CATRTGGTKANYGYTF. CDR3 sequence (DNA): TGTGCCACCCGGACAGGGGGGACCAAAGCTAACTATGGCTACACCTTC.

J is TRBJ1-1 and V is TRBV19; the D is unclear. Germline loops: CDR1 LNHDA, CDR2 SQIVND (reference sequence). V lost 6 bases and J 2 bases, leaving 10 bases between the germline ends. There are 13 residues in the CDR3. The CDR3, as DNA: TGTGCCAGTAGGTTCTACAGAAACACTGAAGCTTTCTTT. Translating it yields CASRFYRNTEAFF.

The rearrangement links TRBV28 to TRBJ1-6; D is unclear. The CDR3 covers 13 residues. The V gene's germline CDR1 is MDHEN and CDR2 SYDVKM. Deletions cut 4 bases from V and 11 bases from J, with 12 bases between. The CDR3 spells CASSSNLRTPLHF. CDR3 coding DNA: TGTGCCAGCAGTTCGAACTTGCGGACACCCCTCCACTTT.

This clone was detected only once. This sequence joins TRBV21-1 and TRBJ2-5. TRBV21-1 is noted as a pseudogene. CDR3 length equals 17 residues. The CDR3 sequence is CASRDPESLDGQETQYF. The CDR3 coding sequence is TGTGCCAGCAGGGATCCCGAATCATTGGATGGTCAAGAGACCCAGTACTTC.

This chain connects TRBV10-3 to TRBJ1-2; TRBD1 might be the D (5 bases). Trimming removed 4 bases from V and 2 bases from J, with 14 bases in between. Germline V CDR1 and CDR2: ENHRY, SYGVKD. This CDR3 is 15 amino acids long. CDR3 in amino acids: CAISGGRGQNYGYTF. The CDR3 bases are TGTGCCATCAGTGGGGGCCGTGGTCAAAACTATGGCTACACCTTC.